The present entry profiles one TCR beta chain with its context. Per the study methods: ImmunoSEQ only sent back junction sequences with no quality scores, so filtering was done differently. Assay used: immunoSEQ multiplex PCR; TCRdb lists only in-frame clones, some missing. The DNA was the basis for D and trimming; V, J and clone size are from that table. The data show hundreds of thousands of clones, 80% to 95% seen once. As defined, naive CD8 cells were CD45RO-negative and positively selected for CCR7, with terminally differentiated effector memory CD45RA+ cells excluded. All donors were healthy HIV-negative adults lacking recent acute infections or vaccinations. This sample is part of a study of shared clonotypes between healthy human individuals. This TCR was recovered from a man in his thirties or forties in good health. The sequenced material came from naive CD8+ T cells sorted from blood.

Here the CDR3 reads CASSATSGIDEQFF. The CDR3, as DNA: TGCGCCAGCAGTGCGACTAGCGGGATTGATGAGCAGTTCTTC. This chain connects TRBV10-2 to TRBJ2-1, with TRBD2 matching 11 bases. The J segment lost 8 bases and the V segment lost 4 bases, leaving 4 bases of the junction unmatched. Germline V gene data show CDR1 as WSHSY and CDR2 as SAAADI. The CDR3 is 14 amino acids.